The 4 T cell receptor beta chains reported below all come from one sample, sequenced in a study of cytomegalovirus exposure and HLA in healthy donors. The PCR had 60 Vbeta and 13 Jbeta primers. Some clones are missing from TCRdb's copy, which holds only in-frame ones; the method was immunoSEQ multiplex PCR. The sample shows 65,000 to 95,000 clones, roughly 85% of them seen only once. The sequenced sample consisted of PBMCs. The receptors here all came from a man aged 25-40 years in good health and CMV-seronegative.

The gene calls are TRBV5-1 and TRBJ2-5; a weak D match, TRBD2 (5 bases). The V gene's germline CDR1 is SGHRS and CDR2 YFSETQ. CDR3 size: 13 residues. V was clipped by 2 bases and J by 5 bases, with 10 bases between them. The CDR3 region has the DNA TGCGCCAGCAGCTTAGACCGGAGGGAGACCCAGTACTTC. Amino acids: CASSLDRRETQYF.

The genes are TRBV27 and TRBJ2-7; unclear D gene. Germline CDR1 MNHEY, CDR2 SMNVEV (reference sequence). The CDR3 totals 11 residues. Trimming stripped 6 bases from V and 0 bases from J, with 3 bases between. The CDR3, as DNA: TGTGCCAGCAGCCGCTCCTACGAGCAGTACTTC. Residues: CASSRSYEQYF.

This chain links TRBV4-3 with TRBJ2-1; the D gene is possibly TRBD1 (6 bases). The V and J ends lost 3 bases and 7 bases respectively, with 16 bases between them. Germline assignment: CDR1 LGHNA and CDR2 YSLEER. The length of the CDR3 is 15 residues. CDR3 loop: CASSHTTGRANEQFF. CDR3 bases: TGCGCCAGCAGCCACACGACAGGACGGGCTAATGAGCAGTTCTTC.

The CDR3 DNA reads TGTGCCAGCAGCCCCAAAGCCGAGGGTTACAATGAGCAGTTCTTC. Encoded protein: CASSPKAEGYNEQFF. This rearrangement joins TRBV7-6 to TRBJ2-1; D is perhaps TRBD2 (5 bases). The V end was cut by 5 bases, the J end by 4 bases, with 15 bases between. The CDR3 contains 15 residues. The germline V gene has CDR1 SGHVS and CDR2 FNYEAQ.